One and the same sample provided the 27 T cell receptor beta chains below, sequenced in a study of cytomegalovirus exposure and HLA in healthy donors. With 60 Vbeta and 13 Jbeta primers, the PCR was carried out. Libraries were prepared by immunoSEQ multiplex PCR; TCRdb keeps only in-frame clonotypes and omits some of them. Of fewer than 250,000 clones in the sample, 80% to 90% are singletons; the top ten hold about 1.7%. Sequencing was done on a sample of PBMCs. The receptors originated from a man aged 40-49 years in good health and CMV-seropositive.

The chain combines TRBV5-1 with TRBJ1-1; unclear D gene. The CDR3 contains 17 residues. V was shortened by 0 bases and J by 4 bases, with 19 bases between the two germline ends. Germline assignment: CDR1 SGHRS and CDR2 YFSETQ. CDR3 protein: CASSLGAGGVGSTEAFF. Written as DNA, the CDR3 is TGCGCCAGCAGCTTGGGAGCTGGCGGAGTAGGTAGCACTGAAGCTTTCTTT.

This clone appeared once. The CDR3 nucleotides read TGTGCCAGCCGCAGCGGGAGCACAGATACGCAGTATTTT. Protein: CASRSGSTDTQYF. The gene calls are TRBV6-1 and TRBJ2-3; a weak D match, TRBD2 (6 bases). The length of the CDR3 is 13 residues. The germline V gene has CDR1 MNHNS and CDR2 SASEGT. Trimming pared 8 bases from V and 0 bases from J, leaving 9 bases between.

The chain carries TRBV30 and TRBJ2-2; D is uncertain. CDR3 length equals 12 residues. V lost 2 bases to trimming and J lost 3 bases, with 4 bases between them. The germline gives CDR1 GTSNPN, CDR2 SVGIG (reference sequence). The CDR3 spells CAWSSDTGELFF. The DNA of the CDR3 is TGTGCCTGGAGTTCGGACACCGGGGAGCTGTTTTTT.

There are a few counts of this clone. The chain links TRBV5-1 to TRBJ2-3; a weak D match, TRBD1 (5 bases). Per germline, CDR1 SGHRS and CDR2 YFSETQ. V was cut by 2 bases and J by 2 bases, with 12 bases left in between. The CDR3 loop spans 15 amino acids. The CDR3 region has the DNA TGCGCCAGCAGCTTAATAGGGGCCAACACAGATACGCAGTATTTT. Protein product: CASSLIGANTDTQYF. Filled out from reference TRBV5-1 and TRBJ2-3, the complete variable domain reads KAGVTQTPRYLIKTRGQQVTLSCSPISGHRSVSWYQQTPGQGLQFLFEYFSETQRNKGNFPGRFSGRQFSNSRSEMNVSTLELGDSALYLCASSLIGANTDTQYFGPGTRLTVL.

V usage is TRBV30 and J usage is TRBJ1-1; D is possibly TRBD1 (6 bases). The CDR3 spans 13 residues. V was shortened by 1 base and J by 3 bases, with 9 bases between the two germline ends. Germline CDR1 is GTSNPN and CDR2 is SVGIG (reference sequence). The CDR3 coding sequence is TGTGCCTGGAGTGACAGGGCAGACACTGAAGCTTTCTTT. Its protein is CAWSDRADTEAFF.

There are a few counts of this clone. The rearrangement joins TRBV29-1 to TRBJ2-5, with a weak D call TRBD2 (6 bases). Trimming took 3 bases from V and 9 from J, leaving 17 bases between them. The CDR3 consists of 13 residues. Germline V gives CDR1 SQVTM, CDR2 ANQGSEA. CDR3 amino acids: CSVDSGSLEAQYF. CDR3 nucleotide sequence: TGCAGCGTTGACAGCGGGTCCCTTGAGGCCCAGTACTTC.

The V and J genes are TRBV19 and TRBJ1-2, with no clear D. The CDR3 has 12 amino acids. V gave up 3 bases and J gave up 7 bases, with 9 bases separating them. Germline lookup yields CDR1 LNHDA and CDR2 SQIVND (reference sequence). The CDR3 region is CASSIGSVGYTF. CDR3 DNA sequence: TGTGCCAGTAGTATCGGGTCGGTTGGCTACACCTTC.

The chain joins TRBV6-6 to TRBJ1-1; no firm D call. This CDR3 region has 14 residues. The V gene lost 2 bases and the J gene lost 1 base, with 8 bases spanning the gap. CDR1 is MNHNY and CDR2 is SVGAGI in the germline V gene (reference sequence). This chain's CDR3 is CASSYSGGNTEAFF. DNA of the CDR3: TGTGCCAGCAGTTACAGTGGAGGGAACACTGAAGCTTTCTTT.

The DNA of the CDR3 is TGTGCCAGCAGCCCTTTTGTGAGAGATGAGCAGTTCTTC. It is translated as CASSPFVRDEQFF. V gene TRBV13 combines with J gene TRBJ2-1; unclear D gene. CDR1 PRHDT and CDR2 FYEKMQ come from the germline V gene (reference sequence). The CDR3 is made up of 13 amino acids. With 5 bases removed from V and 8 bases from J, the gap between germline ends came to 13 bases.

The CDR3 nucleotides are TGTGCCAGCAGCTTAGCGGGACAGGGACGTTCACCCCTCCACTTT. Protein sequence: CASSLAGQGRSPLHF. The chain links TRBV11-1 to TRBJ1-6; 9 bases agree with TRBD1. Germline lookup yields CDR1 SGHAT and CDR2 FQDESV (reference sequence). This CDR3 contains 15 residues. Trimming at V came to 0 bases and at J to 9 bases, leaving 3 bases not matched to a gene.

This chain links TRBV28 with TRBJ1-5; D not resolved. The CDR3 is 13 residues long. Trimming took 3 bases from V and 2 from J, leaving 5 bases between them. Germline V gene data show CDR1 as MDHEN and CDR2 as SYDVKM. CDR3 coding DNA: TGTGCCAGCAGTTTCCAGGGCAATCAGCCCCAGCATTTT. Its translation is CASSFQGNQPQHF.

This clone was picked up one time. The V and J genes are TRBV5-4 and TRBJ2-7; 7 bases line up with TRBD1. Germline loops: CDR1 SGHNT, CDR2 YYREEE (reference sequence). CDR3 length: 15 amino acids. V was pared by 4 bases and J by 5 bases, with 12 bases of the junction left unmatched. CDR3 amino acids: CASSRTTGFNNEQYF. In DNA, the CDR3 is TGTGCCAGCAGCAGAACGACAGGGTTCAACAACGAGCAGTACTTC.

The chain employs TRBV11-2 and TRBJ2-7; no definite D call. V lost 1 base to trimming and J lost 0 bases, with 7 bases between them. Germline values: CDR1 SGHAT, CDR2 FQNNGV. The CDR3 is 14 amino acids. The CDR3 sequence: CASSLGVSSYEQYF. The CDR3 region has the DNA TGTGCCAGCAGCTTAGGCGTCTCCTCCTACGAGCAGTACTTC.

This chain connects TRBV28 to TRBJ1-5, with 10 bases matching TRBD1. Germline trimming cut 2 bases from V and 0 bases from J; bases unmatched to any gene: 13. Germline loops: CDR1 MDHEN, CDR2 SYDVKM. This CDR3 is built from 20 residues. The DNA of the CDR3 is TGTGCCAGCAGTTTACCCACCGGGACAGGGGCGACCTATAGCAATCAGCCCCAGCATTTT. Translating it yields CASSLPTGTGATYSNQPQHF.

CDR3 DNA sequence: TGCGCCAGCCAGGACCCGGGGGAAGGGAACACTGAAGCTTTCTTT. Protein product: CASQDPGEGNTEAFF. This sequence joins TRBV5-1 and TRBJ1-1, with D possibly TRBD1 on 5 matching bases. The germline gives CDR1 SGHRS, CDR2 YFSETQ. The germline V and J ends were trimmed by 7 bases and 1 base, with 17 bases remaining between them. The CDR3 loop spans 15 amino acids. Complete variable domain (other parts from reference TRBV5-1 and TRBJ1-1): KAGVTQTPRYLIKTRGQQVTLSCSPISGHRSVSWYQQTPGQGLQFLFEYFSETQRNKGNFPGRFSGRQFSNSRSEMNVSTLELGDSALYLCASQDPGEGNTEAFFGQGTRLTVV.

This chain joins TRBV9 and TRBJ2-1, with 12 bases identical to TRBD2. Germline-derived CDR1 and CDR2 are SGDLS and YYNGEE. The CDR3 loop spans 15 amino acids. The V segment lost 3 bases and the J segment 4 bases; nucleotides outside the gene matches: 2. CDR3 DNA: TGTGCCAGCAGCGCCCTAGCGGGAGGGTACAATGAGCAGTTCTTC. This gives the protein CASSALAGGYNEQFF.

The gene calls are TRBV11-2 and TRBJ2-7; a weak D match, TRBD2 (5 bases). The V end lost 3 bases, the J end lost 1 base, and 10 bases lay between the germline ends. The CDR3 loop spans 14 amino acids. Germline V gene data show CDR1 as SGHAT and CDR2 as FQNNGV. The CDR3 is CASSFGRTSYEQYF. In DNA, the CDR3 is TGTGCCAGCAGCTTCGGACGGACTTCCTACGAGCAGTACTTC.

In the case of this clone: An end of the junction differs from the germline gene, which may be a read error. The V call is TRBV5-1, the J call TRBJ2-6; 8 bases agree with TRBD1. The CDR3 runs 18 residues. Germline CDR1 reads SGHRS; CDR2 reads YFSETQ. This CDR3 is CASSGRQGKESGANGLTF. CDR3 bases: TGCGCCAGCAGCGGAAGACAGGGGAAAGAGTCTGGGGCCAACGGCCTGACTTTC.

The J gene is TRBJ1-1, the V gene TRBV29-1, with no clear D. The CDR3 is 13 residues long. V lost 6 bases, J lost 0 bases, and 11 bases lay in between. The V gene's germline CDR1 is SQVTM and CDR2 ANQGSEA. The CDR3 loop reads CSVTRGLNTEAFF. The CDR3 coding sequence is TGCAGCGTCACGCGGGGTCTGAACACTGAAGCTTTCTTT.

The rearrangement uses TRBV10-2 and TRBJ1-1; 7 bases agree with TRBD1. Trimming at V came to 6 bases and at J to 2 bases, leaving 6 bases not matched to a gene. In germline, CDR1 is WSHSY, CDR2 SAAADI. The CDR3 covers 14 residues. The CDR3 region is CASRLGQPNTEAFF. The DNA for the CDR3 is TGCGCCAGCAGATTGGGACAGCCAAACACTGAAGCTTTCTTT.

The chain employs TRBV20-1 and TRBJ1-2; D possibly corresponds to TRBD1 (5 bases). The CDR3 has 11 amino acids. Trimming stripped 1 base from V and 8 bases from J, with 8 bases between. CDR1 and CDR2 (germline): DFQATT, SNEGSKA (reference sequence). CDR3 sequence reads: CSARAQGGYTF. Written as DNA, the CDR3 is TGCAGTGCTAGAGCCCAGGGAGGCTACACCTTC.

The chain uses TRBV11-2 and TRBJ2-1, with 11 bases lining up with TRBD1. CDR3 length: 15 amino acids. The germline V gene has CDR1 SGHAT and CDR2 FQNNGV. V trimming: 5 bases; J trimming: 6 bases; junction bases outside the gene matches: 6. The CDR3 protein is CASSLGTGGVNEQFF. The CDR3 bases are TGTGCCAGCAGCCTTGGGACAGGGGGAGTCAATGAGCAGTTCTTC.

Of note for this clone: Other DNA sequences in the same sample also yield this CDR3. V is TRBV5-1 and J is TRBJ2-1, with 8 bases identical to TRBD2. Germline lookup yields CDR1 SGHRS and CDR2 YFSETQ. Trimming removed 0 bases from V and 3 bases from J; junction bases left unmatched: 2. This CDR3 comprises 15 residues. The CDR3 loop is CASSLGLAGYNEQFF. As DNA, the CDR3 is TGCGCCAGCAGCTTGGGGCTAGCGGGCTACAATGAGCAGTTCTTC.

The rearrangement links TRBV6-1 to TRBJ2-1; no clear D. The CDR3 length is 14 residues. The V gene's germline CDR1 is MNHNS and CDR2 SASEGT. Between the trimmed V and J ends, which lost 10 bases and 1 base, there was a span of 14 bases. CDR3 in DNA: TGTGCCACCTGGGCCTTCGAATCCTACAATGAGCAGTTCTTC. Amino acid sequence: CATWAFESYNEQFF.

The chain has TRBV9 and TRBJ2-3; 10 bases are shared with TRBD2. The CDR3 sequence is 16 residues long. CDR1 and CDR2 (germline): SGDLS, YYNGEE. The ends lost 4 bases at V and 4 bases at J; junction bases unmatched: 9. The CDR3 region is CASSLRPAGGPDTQYF. The DNA for the CDR3 is TGTGCCAGCAGCCTACGCCCAGCGGGAGGGCCAGATACGCAGTATTTT.

This chain connects TRBV5-1 to TRBJ2-1; 10 positions match TRBD2. V shed 0 bases, J shed 2 bases, and the junction held 5 bases outside the gene matches. Germline CDR1 is SGHRS and CDR2 is YFSETQ. The CDR3 covers 17 residues. CDR3 protein: CASSLASGRAPYNEQFF. The CDR3 DNA reads as TGCGCCAGCAGCTTGGCAAGCGGGAGGGCCCCCTACAATGAGCAGTTCTTC.

The genes are TRBV5-5 and TRBJ2-2, with 8 bases lining up with TRBD1. V was clipped by 0 bases and J by 4 bases; unmatched bases: 5. The germline CDR1 and CDR2 sequences are SGHKS and YYEKEE (reference sequence). This CDR3 contains 16 residues. The CDR3 loop reads CASSLVQGAGTGELFF. CDR3 DNA sequence: TGTGCCAGCAGCTTGGTTCAGGGGGCGGGCACCGGGGAGCTGTTTTTT.